One sample yielded the 29 T cell receptor beta chains listed below, sequenced in a study of blood T cell repertoires in COVID-19. Some clones are missing from TCRdb's copy, which holds only in-frame ones; the method was immunoSEQ multiplex PCR. This sample has hundreds of thousands of clones, with 75% to 90% found just once. The specimen sequenced was peripheral blood. These receptors were collected from a human donor in a cohort sampled during active COVID-19.

This chain uses TRBV19 with TRBJ2-6; D is uncertain. CDR1 is LNHDA, CDR2 SQIVND, per germline (reference sequence). This CDR3 has 15 residues. Trimming left V 7 bases short and J 0 bases short, with 10 bases between. CDR3 in amino acids: CASTPFPSGANVLTF. CDR3 DNA: TGTGCCAGTACCCCCTTCCCCTCTGGGGCCAACGTCCTGACTTTC.

The chain is built from TRBV2 and TRBJ1-1; the D is unclear. Between the trimmed V and J ends, which lost 1 base and 3 bases, there was a span of 9 bases. CDR1 and CDR2 from the germline V gene are SNHLY and FYNNEI. The CDR3 is 14 amino acids. The CDR3 DNA reads TGTGCCAGCAGTGAAGGGAGCAGCCACACTGAAGCTTTCTTT. Amino acids: CASSEGSSHTEAFF. The full variable domain, with the rest looked up from reference TRBV2 and TRBJ1-1, is EPEVTQTPSHQVTQMGQEVILRCVPISNHLYFYWYRQILGQKVEFLVSFYNNEISEKSEIFDDQFSVERPDGSNFTLKIRSTKLEDSAMYFCASSEGSSHTEAFFGQGTRLTVV.

The genes are TRBV7-2 and TRBJ2-1; weak D call: TRBD1 (5 bases). CDR1 is SGHTA, CDR2 FQGNSA, per germline. Between the trimmed V and J ends, which lost 0 bases and 9 bases, there was a span of 9 bases. The CDR3 extends over 13 amino acids. As DNA, the CDR3 is TGTGCCAGCAGCTTAGCTCTCAGGGTTGAGCAGTTCTTC. Protein: CASSLALRVEQFF.

The gene calls are TRBV2 and TRBJ2-7; D call uncertain. Deletions cut 4 bases from V and 7 bases from J, with 14 bases between. Germline V gene data show CDR1 as SNHLY and CDR2 as FYNNEI. The CDR3 runs 13 residues. The CDR3 DNA follows: TGTGCCAGCAGTGCAGCCCCGGCGGAGGAGCAGTACTTC. This translates into CASSAAPAEEQYF.

This clone was counted a single time. This rearrangement joins TRBV6-2 or TRBV6-3 to TRBJ2-2; D uncertain. The germline CDR1 and CDR2 sequences are MNHEY and SVGEGT. The V gene lost 5 bases and the J gene lost 1 base, with 11 bases spanning the gap. This CDR3 has 15 residues. CDR3 loop: CASSVPPGNTGELFF. DNA of the CDR3: TGTGCCAGCAGTGTTCCTCCGGGGAACACCGGGGAGCTGTTTTTT.

This chain links TRBV7-8 with TRBJ2-2; 9 bases line up with TRBD1. Germline V lookup: CDR1 SGHVS, CDR2 FQNEAQ. This CDR3 is 16 amino acids long. Trimming cost V 5 bases and J 6 bases; bases outside gene matches: 10. CDR3 sequence reads: CASSAPGQGRAGELFF. CDR3 DNA sequence: TGTGCCAGCAGCGCACCGGGACAGGGTCGGGCCGGGGAGCTGTTTTTT.

The chain has TRBV27 and TRBJ1-2, with TRBD1 matching 8 bases. Germline CDR1 and CDR2: MNHEY and SMNVEV (reference sequence). J lost 4 bases, V lost 0 bases, and 10 bases had no gene match. CDR3 length: 17 residues. The CDR3 sequence is CASSLSGLRDRTYGYTF. The CDR3 DNA is TGTGCCAGCAGTTTATCGGGGTTGCGGGACAGGACCTATGGCTACACCTTC.

This clone came up a few times. V usage is TRBV5-1 and J usage is TRBJ1-2, with D tentatively TRBD1 (6 bases). Trimming cost V 5 bases and J 3 bases, with 14 bases left between them. Germline loops: CDR1 SGHRS, CDR2 YFSETQ. The CDR3 length is 14 residues. CDR3 sequence: CASRPTPGDYGYTF. DNA of the CDR3: TGCGCCAGCAGGCCTACCCCAGGGGACTATGGCTACACCTTC.

The rearrangement links TRBV7-9 to TRBJ2-7, with TRBD2 matching over 11 bases. V gave up 0 bases and J gave up 6 bases; unmatched junction bases: 10. The CDR3 sequence is 17 residues long. Germline V gene lookup returns CDR1 SEHNR and CDR2 FQNEAQ (reference sequence). CDR3 nucleotide sequence: TGTGCCAGCAGCTTAGCGCGAAATAGCGGGGGGGCCGCCGAGCAGTACTTC. Translated: CASSLARNSGGAAEQYF. The variable domain in full, with the rest retrieved from reference TRBV7-9 and TRBJ2-7, is DTGVSQNPRHKITKRGQNVTFRCDPISEHNRLYWYRQTLGQGPEFLTYFQNEAQLEKSRLLSDRFSAERPKGSFSTLEIQRTEQGDSAMYLCASSLARNSGGAAEQYFGPGTRLTVT.

The sample holds one count of this clone. Additional DNA sequences in this sample encode the identical CDR3. This chain links TRBV7-9 with TRBJ2-1, with D perhaps matching TRBD1 (8 bases). Germline loops: CDR1 SEHNR, CDR2 FQNEAQ (reference sequence). This CDR3 contains 15 residues. V was cut by 5 bases and J by 2 bases, with 13 bases left in between. The chain's CDR3 is CASSPTGGAYNEQFF. CDR3 nucleotides: TGTGCCAGCAGCCCAACAGGGGGGGCCTACAATGAGCAGTTCTTC. Full variable domain (remainder filled in from reference TRBV7-9 and TRBJ2-1): DTGVSQNPRHKITKRGQNVTFRCDPISEHNRLYWYRQTLGQGPEFLTYFQNEAQLEKSRLLSDRFSAERPKGSFSTLEIQRTEQGDSAMYLCASSPTGGAYNEQFFGPGTRLTVL.

The CDR3 DNA follows: TGTGCCAGCAGCGGACAGGTTACTAACTATGGCTACACCTTC. This sequence encodes CASSGQVTNYGYTF. The chain uses TRBV3-1 (or the pseudogene TRBV3-2) and TRBJ1-2, with 7 bases identical to TRBD1. The CDR3 covers 14 residues. Germline CDR1 LGHDT, CDR2 YNNKEL (reference sequence). V lost 5 bases, J lost 0 bases, and 3 bases stayed unmatched.

J is TRBJ2-7 and V is TRBV28, with D maybe TRBD2 (5 bases). Germline V gene lookup returns CDR1 MDHEN and CDR2 SYDVKM. Trimming pared 3 bases from V and 5 bases from J, leaving 14 bases between. The CDR3 sequence is 14 residues long. CDR3 coding DNA: TGTGCCAGCAGTTTGAGAGGGCCTCTGAACGAGCAGTACTTC. Residues: CASSLRGPLNEQYF.

This sequence joins TRBV3-1 (or the pseudogene TRBV3-2) and TRBJ2-2; D uncertain. There are 13 residues in the CDR3. V was cut by 4 bases and J by 0 bases, with 3 bases left in between. Germline V gene sequence: CDR1 LGHDT, CDR2 YNNKEL (reference sequence). CDR3 sequence: CASSLANTGELFF. DNA of the CDR3: TGTGCCAGCAGCCTCGCGAACACCGGGGAGCTGTTTTTT.

The V gene is TRBV11-3, the J gene TRBJ1-1; no clear D gene. CDR3 length: 13 amino acids. CDR1 SGHNT and CDR2 YENEEA come from the germline V gene. V dropped 1 base and J dropped 10 bases, with 13 bases sitting between them. CDR3 amino acids: CASSLAPGLVAFF. As DNA, the CDR3 is TGTGCCAGCAGCTTAGCTCCAGGCTTGGTAGCTTTCTTT.

The V and J genes are TRBV3-1 (or the pseudogene TRBV3-2) and TRBJ1-4; a weak D match, TRBD1 (6 bases). Germline CDR1 reads LGHDT; CDR2 reads YNNKEL (reference sequence). V lost 4 bases and J 0 bases, leaving 15 bases between the germline ends. This CDR3 contains 17 residues. The CDR3 sequence: CASSLLRDTSTNEKLFF. The CDR3 DNA is TGTGCCAGCAGCCTCCTCCGGGACACATCAACTAATGAAAAACTGTTTTTT.

This rearrangement joins TRBV3-1 (or the pseudogene TRBV3-2) to TRBJ1-1; a weak D match, TRBD1 (6 bases). The CDR3 length is 15 residues. Germline lookup yields CDR1 LGHDT and CDR2 YNNKEL (reference sequence). Trimming pared 2 bases from V and 0 bases from J, leaving 10 bases between. The CDR3: CASSQRKGVNTEAFF. The CDR3 bases are TGTGCCAGCAGCCAAAGAAAGGGGGTGAACACTGAAGCTTTCTTT.

This chain connects TRBV7-9 to TRBJ2-6, with 7 nucleotides matching TRBD1. After removal of 7 bases from V and 2 bases from J, the junction contained 5 bases not matched to a gene. There are 15 residues in the CDR3. Germline V lookup: CDR1 SEHNR, CDR2 FQNEAQ (reference sequence). As DNA, the CDR3 is TGTGCCAGCATGAGGGACAGCGCTGGGGCCAACGTCCTGACTTTC. Protein: CASMRDSAGANVLTF.

The V gene is TRBV6-7, the J gene TRBJ2-3; TRBD2 might be the D (5 bases). TRBV6-7 is known as an ORF, though its function is uncertain. V dropped 11 bases and J dropped 9 bases, with 21 bases sitting between them. There are 13 residues in the CDR3. As DNA, the CDR3 is TGTGCCCCAATCGGAGCGGAATTAGTCACGCAGTATTTT. It codes for CAPIGAELVTQYF.

The V and J genes are TRBV5-4 and TRBJ2-6; 8 bases agree with TRBD1. The ends lost 4 bases at V and 4 bases at J; junction bases unmatched: 4. Germline CDR1 and CDR2: SGHNT and YYREEE (reference sequence). The CDR3 loop spans 15 amino acids. CDR3 DNA sequence: TGTGCCAGCAGCCCCCAGGGGGCCGGGGCCAACGTCCTGACTTTC. This encodes CASSPQGAGANVLTF.

The rearrangement links TRBV6-4 to TRBJ2-5; 11 bases match TRBD2. The CDR3 loop spans 16 amino acids. J lost 3 bases, V lost 7 bases, and 10 bases had no gene match. Germline CDR1 is MRHNA and CDR2 is SNTAGT. CDR3: CASTQLLAGEEETQYF. The CDR3 bases are TGTGCCAGCACCCAACTACTAGCGGGAGAGGAAGAGACCCAGTACTTC.

The J gene is TRBJ2-1, the V gene TRBV19, with TRBD1 matching 7 bases. The CDR3 is 14 amino acids. V lost 7 bases to trimming and J lost 6 bases; unmatched junction nucleotides: 9. Germline lookup yields CDR1 LNHDA and CDR2 SQIVND (reference sequence). DNA of the CDR3: TGTGCCAGTACCTTGACAGGGCTGATCAATGAGCAGTTCTTC. This translates into CASTLTGLINEQFF.

The rearrangement uses TRBV4-3 and TRBJ2-7, with 11 bases fitting TRBD1. This CDR3 comprises 13 residues. Per germline, CDR1 LGHNA and CDR2 YSLEER. V gave up 4 bases and J gave up 9 bases; unmatched junction bases: 5. The CDR3 spells CASSPRTGGRQYF. CDR3 in DNA: TGCGCCAGCAGCCCCAGGACAGGGGGCAGGCAGTACTTC.

This clone has just one count. This chain links TRBV4-2 with TRBJ2-7, with D possibly matching TRBD2 (6 bases). CDR1 is LGHNA and CDR2 is YNFKEQ in the germline V gene. This CDR3 has 14 amino acids. V dropped 3 bases and J dropped 6 bases, with 15 bases sitting between them. The CDR3 is CASSQELSGLEQYF. The CDR3 coding sequence is TGTGCCAGCAGCCAGGAACTCAGCGGGCTCGAGCAGTACTTC.

The chain links TRBV7-9 to TRBJ2-5, with a tentative D call TRBD1 (6 bases). Trimming cost V 4 bases and J 7 bases, with 19 bases left between them. This CDR3 has 15 residues. In germline, CDR1 is SEHNR, CDR2 FQNEAQ (reference sequence). The CDR3 DNA follows: TGTGCCAGCAGCTCTATAGCGTTATTAGGGGGGACCCAGTACTTC. Its translation is CASSSIALLGGTQYF.

V and J are TRBV6-5 and TRBJ1-5; D possibly corresponds to TRBD1 (5 bases). The CDR3 consists of 14 residues. Germline V gene sequence: CDR1 MNHEY, CDR2 SVGAGI. The ends were cut back, 7 bases at V and 2 bases at J, with 12 bases in the middle. The CDR3 here is CASNTQGGNQPQHF. Here the CDR3 DNA reads TGTGCCAGCAATACTCAGGGTGGCAATCAGCCCCAGCATTTT.

The CDR3, as DNA: TGTGCCAGCAGCTTACGACAGGGTCGGAACACTGAAGCTTTCTTT. Translating it yields CASSLRQGRNTEAFF. The chain carries TRBV14 and TRBJ1-1; 7 positions match TRBD1. The CDR3 consists of 15 residues. Trimming cost V 5 bases and J 1 base; bases outside gene matches: 7. The germline gives CDR1 SGHDN, CDR2 FVKESK. Drawing the rest from reference TRBV14 and TRBJ1-1, the complete variable domain is EAGVTQFPSHSVIEKGQTVTLRCDPISGHDNLYWYRRVMGKEIKFLLHFVKESKQDESGMPNNRFLAERTGGTYSTLKVQPAELEDSGVYFCASSLRQGRNTEAFFGQGTRLTVV.

The chain carries TRBV5-6 and TRBJ2-7, with D perhaps TRBD2 (6 bases). This CDR3 contains 13 residues. The germline V and J ends were trimmed by 0 bases and 4 bases, with 8 bases remaining between them. Germline CDR1 reads SGHDT; CDR2 reads YYEEEE. The CDR3 here is CASSLALAYEQYF. In nucleotides, the CDR3 is TGTGCCAGCAGCTTGGCACTAGCATACGAGCAGTACTTC.

The chain employs TRBV28 and TRBJ2-1; perhaps TRBD2 as D (6 bases). Trimming pared 5 bases from V and 9 bases from J, leaving 11 bases between. This CDR3 spans 12 amino acids. From germline, CDR1 is MDHEN and CDR2 SYDVKM. CDR3 DNA sequence: TGTGCCAGCAGTCTCGGAGGGAGTGAGCAGTTCTTC. This sequence encodes CASSLGGSEQFF.

The chain links TRBV5-4 to TRBJ1-2; TRBD1 agrees at 10 bases. Germline CDR1 SGHNT, CDR2 YYREEE (reference sequence). The junction had 12 bases not matched to a gene; V was cut back by 3 bases and J by 7 bases. The CDR3 covers 16 residues. The CDR3 DNA sequence: TGTGCCAGCAGCTGGGACACCGGGACAGGGGTATCTGGCTACACCTTC. It encodes CASSWDTGTGVSGYTF. Looking up the rest from reference TRBV5-4 and TRBJ1-2 gives the full variable domain: ETGVTQSPTHLIKTRGQQVTLRCSSQSGHNTVSWYQQALGQGPQFIFQYYREEENGRGNFPPRFSGLQFPNYSSELNVNALELDDSALYLCASSWDTGTGVSGYTFGSGTRLTVV.